The text below deals with one T cell receptor beta chain. Antigen specificity is unknown. The germline V gene has CDR1 SQVTM and CDR2 ANQGSEA. The CDR3 is made up of 11 amino acids. Trimming took 7 bases from V and 7 from J, leaving 13 bases between them. CMV status came from CD4+ IFNgamma after overnight CMV lysate stimulation. Sequential positive selection took CD4 T cells first, then CD8 T cells. An equimolar mix of two oligonucleotides served as the beta constant-region primer for TRBC1 and TRBC2. Four rounds of PCR amplified the ligated cDNA using nested alpha and beta constant-region primers plus SP2. Ligation attached a single-stranded oligonucleotide with a 12-nucleotide UMI and the SP2 primer to the cDNA 3' end. TCRdb re-derived calls from the UMI-ligation and nested PCR reads in MiXCR, one entry per CDR3 protein. The sample has about 90,000 distinct CDR3 sequences, approximately 11% seen once.

The sample is drawn from a study of naive and memory T cell subsets. Study-level points and caveats: A few larger clonotypes appeared in naive repertoires, especially CD8, possibly memory cells re-expressing CD45RA. Over 95% of naive TCR sequences appeared only once after error correction, unlike memory subsets.

The V call is TRBV29-1, the J call TRBJ1-2; D perhaps matches TRBD1 (6 bases). Sequenced material: naive CD4+ T cells from blood. The sequence was collected from a human donor in good health. CDR3 in amino acids: CSAKGGSGYTF. CDR3 nucleotides: TGCAGCGCAAAAGGGGGAAGTGGCTACACCTTC.